One and the same sample provided the 14 T cell receptor beta chains below, sequenced in a study of Ad26.COV2.S vaccination and SARS-CoV-2 variants. Treatment described: roughly 18 received Ad26.COV2.S at low or high dose, single or two shots; several received placebo; per-sample allocation not given. The investigators took samples on day 63 after the first vaccine or placebo injection. Here immunoSEQ multiplex PCR was the method, and the copy in TCRdb shows in-frame clones only, minus some. The sample has about 410,000 clones; 70% to 90% are singletons. The specimen comprised peripheral blood, sampled in a trial of Ad26.COV2.S vaccine versus placebo. All receptors come from a person between 18 and 65 years old who received the Ad26.COV2.S COVID-19 vaccine or a placebo.

This clone has more than one count but fewer than ten. The chain links TRBV6-6 to TRBJ2-1; 8 positions agree with TRBD1. Germline assignment: CDR1 MNHNY and CDR2 SVGAGI (reference sequence). The CDR3 contains 14 residues. The J segment lost 6 bases and the V segment lost 2 bases, leaving 3 bases of the junction unmatched. The CDR3 DNA reads as TGTGCCAGCAGTTACGGACAGGGTGCCAATGAGCAGTTCTTC. As protein: CASSYGQGANEQFF.

The V gene is TRBV28, the J gene TRBJ2-1; TRBD2 is a possible D gene (5 bases). The germline CDR1 and CDR2 sequences are MDHEN and SYDVKM. The CDR3 is 15 amino acids. Between the trimmed V and J ends, which lost 4 bases and 5 bases, there was a span of 15 bases. The CDR3 loop reads CASSWWTEENNEQFF. CDR3 nucleotides: TGTGCCAGCAGTTGGTGGACGGAGGAGAACAATGAGCAGTTCTTC.

CDR3 sequence (DNA): TGTGCCAGCAGCTCTACTGGACCGCCAGAAGCTTTCTTT. Its translation: CASSSTGPPEAFF. This chain connects TRBV12-3 or TRBV12-4 to TRBJ1-1; D not resolved. The CDR3 covers 13 residues. The germline V and J ends were trimmed by 6 bases and 8 bases, with 16 bases remaining between them.

The chain links TRBV15 to TRBJ2-7; 7 bases are a match to TRBD1. CDR3 length equals 15 residues. Germline V CDR1 and CDR2: LNHNV, YYDKDF (reference sequence). The V and J ends lost 1 base and 5 bases, in that order; junction bases with no gene match: 8. The CDR3 coding sequence is TGTGCCACCAGCAGAGGACAGGGTGTAAGCCACGAGCAGTACTTC. Amino acids: CATSRGQGVSHEQYF.

Details on this clone: A much larger clone differs from this one at a single base, so this may be a read error. This sample includes further DNA sequences coding for the same CDR3. The V call is TRBV3-1 (or the pseudogene TRBV3-2), the J call TRBJ2-7, with unresolved D. Germline CDR1 is LGHDT and CDR2 is YNNKEL (reference sequence). V lost 2 bases to trimming and J lost 1 base, with 0 bases between them. This CDR3 has 11 amino acids. CDR3 protein: CASSQSYEQYF. CDR3 bases: TGTGCCAGCAGCCAATCCTACGAGCAGTACTTC.

The chain's CDR3 is CASSPGLAGIAQYF. Written as DNA, the CDR3 is TGCGCCAGCAGCCCGGGACTAGCGGGAATTGCCCAGTACTTC. This chain joins TRBV4-1 and TRBJ2-5; 13 bases agree with TRBD2. CDR1 and CDR2 from the germline V gene are MGHRA and YSYEKL. V lost 4 bases, J lost 9 bases, and 5 bases stayed unmatched. The CDR3 extends over 14 amino acids.

This clone was seen only once. The chain combines TRBV2 with TRBJ2-1; no definite D call. This CDR3 is built from 14 residues. Germline CDR1 is SNHLY and CDR2 is FYNNEI. Trimming pared 2 bases from V and 2 bases from J, leaving 7 bases between. CDR3 nucleotide sequence: TGTGCCAGCAGTGAACGTGTGACCTACAATGAGCAGTTCTTC. Protein: CASSERVTYNEQFF.

This chain joins TRBV3-1 (or the pseudogene TRBV3-2) and TRBJ2-6; unclear D gene. Trimming cost V 6 bases and J 0 bases, with 15 bases left between them. The germline gives CDR1 LGHDT, CDR2 YNNKEL (reference sequence). The CDR3 spans 17 residues. The CDR3 loop reads CASSPTNQISGANVLTF. The CDR3 coding sequence is TGTGCCAGCAGTCCTACAAACCAAATCTCTGGGGCCAACGTCCTGACTTTC.

The gene calls are TRBV7-2 and TRBJ2-7, with TRBD2 matching 13 bases. The V gene end was trimmed by 3 bases and the J gene end by 3 bases; junction bases not matched to a gene: 5. The CDR3 contains 16 residues. CDR1 SGHTA and CDR2 FQGNSA come from the germline V gene. CDR3 sequence reads: CASSLRTSGRSYEQYF. The CDR3 DNA sequence: TGTGCCAGCAGCTTGCGGACTAGCGGGAGAAGCTACGAGCAGTACTTC.

V gene TRBV10-3 combines with J gene TRBJ2-7; D could derive from TRBD1 or TRBD2 (5 bases each). Trimming took 2 bases from V and 7 from J, leaving 12 bases between them. CDR1 and CDR2 (germline): ENHRY, SYGVKD. CDR3 length: 13 amino acids. CDR3 nucleotides: TGTGCCATCAGTGAGGGCAGGGCGGGTGAGCAGTACTTC. Translating it yields CAISEGRAGEQYF.

V and J are TRBV7-2 and TRBJ2-1; D might be TRBD2 (5 bases). Trimming shortened V by 1 base and J by 0 bases, and 7 bases separated the two germline ends. The CDR3 sequence is 15 residues long. CDR1 and CDR2 from the germline V gene are SGHTA and FQGNSA. In DNA, the CDR3 is TGTGCCAGCAGCTTAGTCGGGGACTCCTACAATGAGCAGTTCTTC. Amino acids: CASSLVGDSYNEQFF.

This CDR3 is CATRPDNYNEQFF. CDR3 nucleotide sequence: TGTGCCACCCGCCCCGACAACTACAATGAGCAGTTCTTC. The V call is TRBV7-3, the J call TRBJ2-1, with D uncertain. The V end was cut by 10 bases, the J end by 3 bases, with 13 bases between. The CDR3 extends over 13 amino acids. Germline V lookup: CDR1 SGHTA, CDR2 FQGTGA.

The chain is built from TRBV7-9 and TRBJ1-1; D gene ambiguous. The CDR3 sequence is 13 residues long. Trimming left V 7 bases short and J 4 bases short, with 13 bases between. CDR1 and CDR2 (germline): SEHNR, FQNEAQ (reference sequence). The CDR3 DNA reads as TGTGCCAGCACACAAAAAGGCGGCACTGAAGCTTTCTTT. It specifies CASTQKGGTEAFF.

This rearrangement joins TRBV30 to TRBJ2-7; D call uncertain. Per the germline V gene, CDR1 is GTSNPN and CDR2 is SVGIG (reference sequence). The CDR3 sequence is 12 residues long. Deletions cut 3 bases from V and 2 bases from J, with 8 bases between. CDR3 nucleotides: TGTGCCTGGAGCGGGTCCACCTACGAGCAGTACTTC. It translates to CAWSGSTYEQYF.